This T cell receptor beta chain was documented in a study of cytomegalovirus exposure and HLA in healthy donors. Overall study findings and caveats: Later analysis identified a missense DCLRE1C variant that was linked to TCR beta V- and J-gene trimming. As was reported, the classifier diagnosed cytomegalovirus status with high specificity and sensitivity.

The PCR was carried out with 60 Vbeta primers and 13 Jbeta primers. Data came from immunoSEQ multiplex PCR; TCRdb stores just in-frame clones and leaves some out. The sample holds around 210,000 clones. Note on this clone: Its antigen is not identified.

CDR1 and CDR2 from the germline V gene are MNHEY and SVGAGI. The CDR3 runs to 14 residues. V was shortened by 5 bases and J by 9 bases, with 17 bases between the two germline ends. The J gene is TRBJ2-1, the V gene TRBV6-5; tentatively, D is TRBD1 (6 bases). The TCR sequence derives from a girl aged 2 to 9 in good health and CMV-seropositive. Sequenced sample: PBMCs. This chain's CDR3 is CASSTPGTHGEQFF. The CDR3 DNA follows: TGTGCCAGCAGTACCCCGGGGACACACGGTGAGCAGTTCTTC.